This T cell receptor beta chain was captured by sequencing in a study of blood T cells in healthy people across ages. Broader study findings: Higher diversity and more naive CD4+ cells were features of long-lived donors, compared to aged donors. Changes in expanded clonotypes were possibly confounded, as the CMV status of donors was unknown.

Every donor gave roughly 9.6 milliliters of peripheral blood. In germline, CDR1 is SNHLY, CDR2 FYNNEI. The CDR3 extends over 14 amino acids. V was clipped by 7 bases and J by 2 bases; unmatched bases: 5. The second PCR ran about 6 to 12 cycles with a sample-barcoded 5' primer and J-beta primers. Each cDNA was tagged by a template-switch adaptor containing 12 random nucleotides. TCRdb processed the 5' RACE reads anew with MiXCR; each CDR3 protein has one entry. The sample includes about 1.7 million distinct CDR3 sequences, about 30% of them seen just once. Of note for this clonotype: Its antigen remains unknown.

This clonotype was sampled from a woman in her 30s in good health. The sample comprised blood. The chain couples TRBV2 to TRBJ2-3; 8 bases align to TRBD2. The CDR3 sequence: CASNAGGNTDTQYF. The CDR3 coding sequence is TGTGCCAGCAATGCGGGGGGAAACACAGATACGCAGTATTTT.